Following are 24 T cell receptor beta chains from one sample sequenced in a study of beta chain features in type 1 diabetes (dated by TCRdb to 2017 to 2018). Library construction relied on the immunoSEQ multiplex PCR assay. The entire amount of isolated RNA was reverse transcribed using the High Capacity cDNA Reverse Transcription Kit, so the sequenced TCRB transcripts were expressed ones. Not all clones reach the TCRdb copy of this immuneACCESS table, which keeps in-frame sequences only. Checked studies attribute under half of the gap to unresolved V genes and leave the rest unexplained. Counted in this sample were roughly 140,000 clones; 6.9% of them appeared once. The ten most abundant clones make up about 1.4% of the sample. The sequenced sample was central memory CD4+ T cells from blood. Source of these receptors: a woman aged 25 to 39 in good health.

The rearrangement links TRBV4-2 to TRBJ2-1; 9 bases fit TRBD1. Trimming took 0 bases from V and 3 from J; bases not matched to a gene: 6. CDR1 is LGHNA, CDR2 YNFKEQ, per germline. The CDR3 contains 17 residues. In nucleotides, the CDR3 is TGTGCCAGCAGCCAAGATGCGGGGACAGGGCGCTACAATGAGCAGTTCTTC. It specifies CASSQDAGTGRYNEQFF.

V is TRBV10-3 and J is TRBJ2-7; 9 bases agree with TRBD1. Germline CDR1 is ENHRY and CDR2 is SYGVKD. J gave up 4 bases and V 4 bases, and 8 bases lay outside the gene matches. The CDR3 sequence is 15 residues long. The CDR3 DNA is TGTGCCATCAGTGCCGACAGGGGGGCACGTTACGAGCAGTACTTC. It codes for CAISADRGARYEQYF.

The CDR3 here is CAIETGGRVEQYF. Here the CDR3 DNA reads TGTGCCATCGAGACAGGGGGCAGGGTAGAGCAGTACTTC. The rearrangement joins TRBV2 to TRBJ2-7, with 10 nucleotides matching TRBD1. Germline V gene sequence: CDR1 SNHLY, CDR2 FYNNEI. CDR3 length: 13 residues. J lost 7 bases, V lost 10 bases, and 10 bases had no gene match. The full variable domain, with the rest looked up from reference TRBV2 and TRBJ2-7, is EPEVTQTPSHQVTQMGQEVILRCVPISNHLYFYWYRQILGQKVEFLVSFYNNEISEKSEIFDDQFSVERPDGSNFTLKIRSTKLEDSAMYFCAIETGGRVEQYFGPGTRLTVT.

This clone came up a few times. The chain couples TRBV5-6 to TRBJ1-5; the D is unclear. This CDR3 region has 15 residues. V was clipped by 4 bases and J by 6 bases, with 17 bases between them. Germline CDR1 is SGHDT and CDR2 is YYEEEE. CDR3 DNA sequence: TGTGCCAGCAGCACCTGGGGAGGGAGCGGTCAGCCCCAGCATTTT. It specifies CASSTWGGSGQPQHF.

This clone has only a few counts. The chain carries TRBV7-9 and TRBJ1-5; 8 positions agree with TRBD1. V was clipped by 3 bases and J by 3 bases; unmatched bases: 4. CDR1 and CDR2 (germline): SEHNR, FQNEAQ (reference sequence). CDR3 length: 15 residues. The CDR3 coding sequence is TGTGCCAGCAGCTTCCAGGGGGCCGTCAATCAGCCCCAGCATTTT. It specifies CASSFQGAVNQPQHF.

The CDR3 reads CASSRPGQGFQGTGELFF. The CDR3 bases are TGTGCCAGCAGCCGCCCGGGACAGGGGTTTCAGGGAACCGGGGAGCTGTTTTTT. The V gene is TRBV4-2, the J gene TRBJ2-2; 10 positions match TRBD1. V dropped 4 bases and J dropped 5; count of bases not matched to a gene: 13. The CDR3 length is 18 residues. Per the germline V gene, CDR1 is LGHNA and CDR2 is YNFKEQ.

The CDR3 region has the DNA TGTGCCAGCAGTGAAGGTGGGAGCGGGAGGGACGAGCAGTACTTC. Its protein is CASSEGGSGRDEQYF. This chain connects TRBV6-1 to TRBJ2-7, with 10 bases matching TRBD2. The germline CDR1 and CDR2 sequences are MNHNS and SASEGT. Trimming removed 1 base from V and 5 bases from J; junction bases left unmatched: 5. This CDR3 is 15 amino acids long.

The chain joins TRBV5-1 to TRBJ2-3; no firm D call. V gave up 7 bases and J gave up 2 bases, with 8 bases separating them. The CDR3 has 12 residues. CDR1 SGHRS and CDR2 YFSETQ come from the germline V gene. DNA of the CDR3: TGCGCCAGCGGAGAACACACAGATACGCAGTATTTT. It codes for CASGEHTDTQYF.

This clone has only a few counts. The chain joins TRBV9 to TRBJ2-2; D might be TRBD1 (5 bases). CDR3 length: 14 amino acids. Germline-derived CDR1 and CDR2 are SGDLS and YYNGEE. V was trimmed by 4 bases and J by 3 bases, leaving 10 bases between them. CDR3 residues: CASSTLGDTGELFF. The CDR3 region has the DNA TGTGCCAGCAGCACCTTAGGGGACACCGGGGAGCTGTTTTTT.

The CDR3 DNA reads as TGTGCCAGCCGGGGACAGGGGGCAAATCAGCCCCAGCATTTT. Encoded protein: CASRGQGANQPQHF. V and J are TRBV6-5 and TRBJ1-5; 12 nucleotides match TRBD1. In germline, CDR1 is MNHEY, CDR2 SVGAGI. Losses at the gene ends were 8 bases for V and 4 bases for J; bases not matched to a gene: 3. This CDR3 contains 14 residues.

CDR3 coding DNA: TGTGCCTGGAGTGAGGGAGGGGGCTACACCTTC. Amino acid sequence: CAWSEGGGYTF. This chain links TRBV30 with TRBJ1-2, with no clear D. The ends were cut back, 1 base at V and 8 bases at J, with 8 bases in the middle. Germline values: CDR1 GTSNPN, CDR2 SVGIG (reference sequence). The CDR3 is made up of 11 amino acids.

CDR3: CASSSYGGTYEQYF. The CDR3 region has the DNA TGTGCCAGCAGCTCCTACGGGGGGACCTACGAGCAGTACTTC. The V call is TRBV4-2, the J call TRBJ2-7, with 7 bases identical to TRBD2. CDR1 is LGHNA and CDR2 is YNFKEQ in the germline V gene. The junction had 6 bases not matched to a gene; V was cut back by 5 bases and J by 2 bases. The CDR3 extends over 14 amino acids.

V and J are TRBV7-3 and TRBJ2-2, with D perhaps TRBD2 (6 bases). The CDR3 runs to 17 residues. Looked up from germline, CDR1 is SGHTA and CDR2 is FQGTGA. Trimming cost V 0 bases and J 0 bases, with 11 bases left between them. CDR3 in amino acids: CASSLTSSDTNTGELFF. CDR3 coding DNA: TGTGCCAGCAGCTTAACGTCTAGCGATACGAACACCGGGGAGCTGTTTTTT.

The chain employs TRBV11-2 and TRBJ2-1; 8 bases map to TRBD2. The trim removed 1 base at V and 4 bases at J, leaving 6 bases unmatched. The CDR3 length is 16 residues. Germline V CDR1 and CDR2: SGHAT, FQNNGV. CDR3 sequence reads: CASSLVAGHVYNEQFF. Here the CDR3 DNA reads TGTGCCAGCAGCTTAGTAGCGGGACATGTTTACAATGAGCAGTTCTTC. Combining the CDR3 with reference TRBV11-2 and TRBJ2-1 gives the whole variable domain EAGVAQSPRYKIIEKRQSVAFWCNPISGHATLYWYQQILGQGPKLLIQFQNNGVVDDSQLPKDRFSAERLKGVDSTLKIQPAKLEDSAVYLCASSLVAGHVYNEQFFGPGTRLTVL.

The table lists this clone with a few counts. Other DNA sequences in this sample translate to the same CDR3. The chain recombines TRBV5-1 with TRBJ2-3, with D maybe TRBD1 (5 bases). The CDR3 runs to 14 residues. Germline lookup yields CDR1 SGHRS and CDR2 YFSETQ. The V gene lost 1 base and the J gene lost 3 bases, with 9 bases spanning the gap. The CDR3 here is CASSLQGVTDTQYF. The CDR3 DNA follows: TGCGCCAGCAGCTTGCAGGGTGTAACAGATACGCAGTATTTT. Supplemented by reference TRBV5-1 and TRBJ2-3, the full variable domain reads KAGVTQTPRYLIKTRGQQVTLSCSPISGHRSVSWYQQTPGQGLQFLFEYFSETQRNKGNFPGRFSGRQFSNSRSEMNVSTLELGDSALYLCASSLQGVTDTQYFGPGTRLTVL.

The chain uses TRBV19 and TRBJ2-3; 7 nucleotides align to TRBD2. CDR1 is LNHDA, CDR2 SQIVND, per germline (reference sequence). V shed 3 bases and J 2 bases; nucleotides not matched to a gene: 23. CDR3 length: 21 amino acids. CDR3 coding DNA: TGTGCCAGTAGTATGAGGAGCGGGGCTAGCGGAGCACGCCGGAACACAGATACGCAGTATTTT. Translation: CASSMRSGASGARRNTDTQYF.

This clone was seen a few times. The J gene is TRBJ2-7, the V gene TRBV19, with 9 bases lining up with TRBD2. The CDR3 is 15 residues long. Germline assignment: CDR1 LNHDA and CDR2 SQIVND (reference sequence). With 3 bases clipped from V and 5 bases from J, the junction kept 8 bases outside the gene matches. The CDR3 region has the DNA TGTGCCAGTAGTATTGGTAGCGGGAGTGAGGACGAGCAGTACTTC. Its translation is CASSIGSGSEDEQYF. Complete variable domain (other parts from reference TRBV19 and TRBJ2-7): DGGITQSPKYLFRKEGQNVTLSCEQNLNHDAMYWYRQDPGQGLRLIYYSQIVNDFQKGDIAEGYSVSREKKESFPLTVTSAQKNPTAFYLCASSIGSGSEDEQYFGPGTRLTVT.

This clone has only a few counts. CDR3: CASSLQFGAGDTQYF. The CDR3 DNA follows: TGTGCCAGCAGCTTACAGTTCGGAGCAGGGGATACGCAGTATTTT. The chain couples TRBV7-2 to TRBJ2-3; perhaps TRBD1 as D (5 bases). The CDR3 has 15 amino acids. Looked up from germline, CDR1 is SGHTA and CDR2 is FQGNSA. Trimming removed 2 bases at V and 6 bases at J, with 15 bases between.

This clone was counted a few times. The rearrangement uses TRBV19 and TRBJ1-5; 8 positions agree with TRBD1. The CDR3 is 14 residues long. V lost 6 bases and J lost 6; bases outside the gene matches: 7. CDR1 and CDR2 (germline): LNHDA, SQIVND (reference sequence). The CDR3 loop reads CASRAGGEAQPQHF. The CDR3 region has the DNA TGTGCCAGTAGGGCAGGGGGCGAGGCTCAGCCCCAGCATTTT.

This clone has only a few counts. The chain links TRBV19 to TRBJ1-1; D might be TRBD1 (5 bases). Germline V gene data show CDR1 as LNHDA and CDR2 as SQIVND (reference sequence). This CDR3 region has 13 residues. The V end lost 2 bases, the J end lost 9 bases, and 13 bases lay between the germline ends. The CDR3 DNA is TGTGCCAGTAGTATACAGGGTCCGATCAAAGCTTTCTTT. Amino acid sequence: CASSIQGPIKAFF.

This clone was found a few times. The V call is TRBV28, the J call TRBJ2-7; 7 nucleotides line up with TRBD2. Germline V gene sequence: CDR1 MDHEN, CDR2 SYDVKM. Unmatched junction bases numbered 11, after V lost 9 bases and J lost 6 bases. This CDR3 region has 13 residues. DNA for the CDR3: TGTGCCAGTATCCTCGGCGGGAGACCCGAGCAGTACTTC. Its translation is CASILGGRPEQYF.

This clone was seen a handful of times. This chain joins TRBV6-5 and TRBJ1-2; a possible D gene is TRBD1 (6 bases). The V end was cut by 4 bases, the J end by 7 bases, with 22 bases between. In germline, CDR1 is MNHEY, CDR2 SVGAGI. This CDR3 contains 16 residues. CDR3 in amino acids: CASSSLQGNRPSGYTF. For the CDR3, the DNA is TGTGCCAGCAGTTCCTTACAGGGAAATAGGCCAAGTGGCTACACCTTC.

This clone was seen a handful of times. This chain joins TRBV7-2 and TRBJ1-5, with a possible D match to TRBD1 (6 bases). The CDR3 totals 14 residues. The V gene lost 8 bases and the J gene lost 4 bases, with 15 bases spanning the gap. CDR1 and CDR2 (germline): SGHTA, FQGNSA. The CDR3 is CASGRGYGNQPQHF. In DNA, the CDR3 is TGTGCCAGCGGAAGGGGGTACGGTAATCAGCCCCAGCATTTT. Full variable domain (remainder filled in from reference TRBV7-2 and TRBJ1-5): GAGVSQSPSNKVTEKGKDVELRCDPISGHTALYWYRQSLGQGLEFLIYFQGNSAPDKSGLPSDRFSAERTGGSVSTLTIQRTQQEDSAVYLCASGRGYGNQPQHFGDGTRLSIL.

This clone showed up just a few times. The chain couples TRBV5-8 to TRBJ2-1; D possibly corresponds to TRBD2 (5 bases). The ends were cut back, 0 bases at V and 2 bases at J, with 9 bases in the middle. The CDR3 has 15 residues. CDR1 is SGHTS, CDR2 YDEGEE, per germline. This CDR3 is CASSLGSEAYNEQFF. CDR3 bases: TGTGCCAGCAGCTTGGGTAGCGAGGCCTACAATGAGCAGTTCTTC.